The entry below describes one T cell receptor beta chain. Its antigen is not identified. The length of the CDR3 is 16 residues. Germline V gene lookup returns CDR1 MDHEN and CDR2 SYDVKM. Trimming cost V 6 bases and J 2 bases; bases outside gene matches: 4. TCRdb passed the RT-PCR reads through MiXCR, listing each CDR3 protein once. The sample includes around 580,000 distinct CDR3 sequences, around 15% of them seen just once. The sample is drawn from a study of response to subunit inactivated influenza vaccine. Broader study findings: That few new T cells are recruited by each seasonal influenza vaccination was the authors' suggestion.

This chain joins TRBV28 and TRBJ2-6; 10 nucleotides match TRBD2. This TCR was recovered from a man aged 45 to 65 who received an inactivated influenza vaccine. Sequenced material: PBMCs from blood, taken 11 to 12 days after vaccination. The chain's CDR3 is CASSKTSGAGANVLTF. CDR3 nucleotides: TGTGCCAGCAGCAAAACTAGCGGGGCTGGGGCCAACGTCCTGACTTTC. Full variable domain (outside the CDR3, taken from reference TRBV28 and TRBJ2-6): DVKVTQSSRYLVKRTGEKVFLECVQDMDHENMFWYRQDPGLGLRLIYFSYDVKMKEKGDIPEGYSVSREKKERFSLILESASTNQTSMYLCASSKTSGAGANVLTFGAGSRLTVL.